The clone carrying this TCR beta chain showed up just a few times. Its antigen is not known. Using a J-beta primer mix together with a sample-barcoded 5' primer, a second PCR was run for roughly 6 to 11 cycles. A template-switch adaptor that had 12 random nucleotides put a tag on each cDNA molecule. TCRdb recomputed calls from the 5' RACE reads with MiXCR, one row per CDR3 protein. The sample records some 700,000 distinct CDR3 sequences, roughly 43% being singletons. This specimen belongs to a study of blood T cells in healthy people across ages. Study in general: Template switching caught about one barcoded beta molecule for each two T cells. Study findings and constraints: Greater diversity and more naive CD4+ cells were seen in long-lived donors than in aged donors. The unknown donor CMV status may have confounded expanded clonotype changes.

The germline V gene encodes CDR1 MNHEY and CDR2 SVGAGI. The CDR3 runs 15 residues. The junction had 5 bases not matched to a gene; V was cut back by 6 bases and J by 2 bases. Sequenced material: blood. The clonotype originates from a woman in her sixties in good health. The chain uses TRBV6-5 and TRBJ2-3; 10 positions agree with TRBD2. CDR3 protein: CASSRAGGPTDTQYF. CDR3 sequence (DNA): TGTGCCAGCAGCCGAGCGGGGGGGCCCACAGATACGCAGTATTTT.